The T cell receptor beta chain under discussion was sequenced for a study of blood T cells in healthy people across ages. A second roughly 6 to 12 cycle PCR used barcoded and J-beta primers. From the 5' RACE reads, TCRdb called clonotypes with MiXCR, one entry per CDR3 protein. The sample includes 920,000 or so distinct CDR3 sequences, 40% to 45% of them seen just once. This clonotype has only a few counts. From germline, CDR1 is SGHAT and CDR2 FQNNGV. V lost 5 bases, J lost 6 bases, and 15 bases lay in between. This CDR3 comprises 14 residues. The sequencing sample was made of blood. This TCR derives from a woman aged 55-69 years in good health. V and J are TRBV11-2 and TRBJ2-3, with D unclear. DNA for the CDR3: TGTGCCAGCAGCCTGCGGCCCGTTGAGGATACGCAGTATTTT. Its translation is CASSLRPVEDTQYF.